Given below is one T cell receptor beta chain in context. The data are from a study of blood T cell repertoires in COVID-19. As for the study in general: Italy, Spain and the United States were the sources of the convalescent and acute COVID-19 samples.

Clones were sequenced by immunoSEQ multiplex PCR, and TCRdb holds only the in-frame ones, with some missing. Of 180,000 or so clones listed, around 80% are singletons. The receptor's source is a woman aged 55-70 years who had recovered from COVID-19. Sequencing input: PBMCs or T cells enriched from blood (not recorded which).

CDR3 nucleotides: TGTGCCAGCAGTTTTTTCGGTGCCTATAATTCACCCCTCCACTTT. Translated: CASSFFGAYNSPLHF. The chain is built from TRBV27 and TRBJ1-6; D is undetermined. The CDR3 sequence is 15 residues long. CDR1 is MNHEY and CDR2 is SMNVEV in the germline V gene (reference sequence). The V and J ends lost 3 bases and 2 bases respectively, with 8 bases between them.